Listed below are T cell receptor beta chains from one sample, sequenced in a study of blood T cell repertoires in COVID-19. Some clones are missing from TCRdb's copy, which holds only in-frame ones; the method was immunoSEQ multiplex PCR. Of 300,000 to 450,000 clones listed, around 87% are singletons. The sequenced material came from PBMCs or T cells enriched from blood (not recorded which). Receptor source: a man aged 40-55 years in a cohort exposed to, infected with or recovered from COVID-19 (not recorded which). Both conserved end residues are part of each CDR3. A D gene is named only where the DNA matches it firmly. The listing skips clone size in some rows; elsewhere it reads once, few, many or a size class.

D: -; V: TRBV2; J: TRBJ1-1; size: -; CDR3: CASTLDSKNTEAFF; DNA: TGTGCCAGCACCCTGGACAGCAAGAACACTGAAGCTTTCTTT
D: TRBD1; V: TRBV5-1; J: TRBJ1-1; size: -; CDR3: CASNGAGGLGTEAFF; DNA: TGCGCCAGCAACGGGGCAGGGGGCTTGGGCACTGAAGCTTTCTTT
D: -; V: TRBV2; J: TRBJ2-1; size: -; CDR3: CASKGGNGNEQFF; DNA: TGTGCCAGCAAGGGCGGGAATGGCAATGAGCAGTTCTTC
D: -; V: TRBV28; J: TRBJ2-3; size: -; CDR3: CASKQDLRDTQYF; DNA: TGTGCCAGCAAGCAGGATTTACGCGATACGCAGTATTTT
D: -; V: TRBV5-8; J: TRBJ2-7; size: -; CDR3: CASSLPWDWYEQYF; DNA: TGTGCCAGCAGCTTGCCCTGGGACTGGTACGAGCAGTACTTC
D: -; V: TRBV21-1; J: TRBJ1-6; size: -; CDR3: CASSTRDSGFSSYNSPLHF; DNA: TGTGCCAGCAGCACCCGGGACAGCGGTTTCAGCTCCTATAATTCACCCCTCCACTTT
D: -; V: TRBV2; J: TRBJ1-6; size: -; CDR3: CASSRDSQRSPLHF; DNA: TGTGCCAGCAGTCGAGACAGTCAAAGGTCACCCCTCCACTTT
D: -; V: TRBV28; J: TRBJ1-2; size: -; CDR3: CASSPPPTSRGYTF; DNA: TGTGCCAGCAGCCCACCCCCGACCTCTAGGGGCTACACCTTC
D: TRBD2; V: TRBV19; J: TRBJ2-3; size: -; CDR3: CASSIGLAGAGGTDTQYF; DNA: TGTGCCAGTAGTATCGGACTAGCGGGAGCGGGGGGCACAGATACGCAGTATTTT
D: TRBD2; V: TRBV7-2; J: TRBJ2-2; size: -; CDR3: CASSPSGRSLTGELFF; DNA: TGTGCCAGCAGCCCAAGCGGGAGAAGCCTCACCGGGGAGCTGTTTTTT
D: TRBD1; V: TRBV10-1; J: TRBJ1-2; size: few; CDR3: CASSRDRGGMTSRNYGYTF; DNA: TGCGCCAGTTCCCGGGACAGGGGCGGTATGACTTCCCGAAACTATGGCTACACCTTC
D: TRBD2; V: TRBV7-8; J: TRBJ2-7; size: -; CDR3: CASSLGTSGNEQYF; DNA: TGTGCCAGCAGCTTAGGTACTAGCGGGAACGAGCAGTACTTC
D: TRBD1; V: TRBV3-1/TRBV3-2; J: TRBJ2-4; size: -; CDR3: CASSHGQGMTIQYF; DNA: TGTGCCAGCAGCCACGGACAGGGTATGACCATTCAGTACTTC
D: -; V: TRBV7-2; J: TRBJ1-1; size: -; CDR3: CASSRRADTEAFF; DNA: TGTGCCAGCAGCCGCAGGGCGGACACTGAAGCTTTCTTT
D: TRBD1; V: TRBV7-2; J: TRBJ1-2; size: -; CDR3: CASSLRDSRAYGYTF; DNA: TGTGCCAGCAGCTTAAGGGACAGTCGAGCTTATGGCTACACCTTC
D: -; V: TRBV19; J: TRBJ1-6; size: few; CDR3: CASSILGAAYSPLHF; DNA: TGTGCCAGTAGTATTTTAGGGGCGGCTTATTCACCCCTCCACTTT
D: -; V: TRBV28; J: TRBJ1-4; size: -; CDR3: CASSFGGVGEKLFF; DNA: TGTGCCAGCAGTTTCGGGGGGGTCGGTGAAAAACTGTTTTTT
D: -; V: TRBV6-5; J: TRBJ1-3; size: -; CDR3: CASSLGALNGNTIYF; DNA: TGTGCCAGCAGCCTGGGGGCGCTAAACGGAAACACCATATATTTT
D: TRBD1; V: TRBV18; J: TRBJ1-5; size: -; CDR3: CASSPQTGTNQPQHF; DNA: TGTGCCAGCTCACCTCAGACAGGGACTAATCAGCCCCAGCATTTT
D: -; V: TRBV5-1; J: TRBJ1-6; size: -; CDR3: CASRSGNSPLHF; DNA: TGCGCCAGCAGATCGGGTAATTCACCCCTCCACTTT
D: TRBD1; V: TRBV7-9; J: TRBJ1-1; size: -; CDR3: CASSLAGTGNTEAFF; DNA: TGTGCCAGCAGCTTAGCCGGGACAGGGAACACTGAAGCTTTCTTT
D: TRBD2; V: TRBV3-1/TRBV3-2; J: TRBJ2-2; size: -; CDR3: CASSQEGLAGGPNTGELFF; DNA: TGTGCCAGCAGCCAAGAAGGGCTAGCGGGAGGGCCGAACACCGGGGAGCTGTTTTTT
D: TRBD2; V: TRBV28; J: TRBJ2-2; size: -; CDR3: CASRTDRTSWTGELFF; DNA: TGTGCCAGCAGAACCGACCGGACTAGCTGGACCGGGGAGCTGTTTTTT
D: -; V: TRBV5-4; J: TRBJ1-2; size: -; CDR3: CASSLWGPDSNYGYTF; DNA: TGTGCCAGCAGCTTGTGGGGGCCTGACAGTAACTATGGCTACACCTTC
D: -; V: TRBV29-1; J: TRBJ2-4; size: -; CDR3: CSVGVAGADIQYF; DNA: TGCAGCGTTGGAGTGGCAGGGGCGGACATTCAGTACTTC
D: -; V: TRBV30; J: TRBJ1-6; size: -; CDR3: CACPGKGGMTPLHF; DNA: TGTGCCTGCCCAGGGAAGGGGGGGATGACACCCCTCCACTTT
D: -; V: TRBV3-1/TRBV3-2; J: TRBJ2-7; size: once; CDR3: CASSQSLSSSYEQYF; DNA: TGTGCCAGCAGCCAATCACTCTCTTCCTCCTACGAGCAGTACTTC
D: -; V: TRBV18; J: TRBJ1-5; size: -; CDR3: CASSPPDQPQHF; DNA: TGTGCCAGCTCACCACCCGATCAGCCCCAGCATTTT
D: -; V: TRBV14; J: TRBJ1-6; size: -; CDR3: CASSQVVQGGSPLHF; DNA: TGTGCCAGCAGCCAAGTTGTACAGGGTGGATCACCCCTCCACTTT
D: TRBD1; V: TRBV28; J: TRBJ1-4; size: -; CDR3: CASSLGGTGPEKLFF; DNA: TGTGCCAGCAGTTTAGGGGGGACAGGGCCTGAAAAACTGTTTTTT
D: TRBD2; V: TRBV19; J: TRBJ2-1; size: once; CDR3: CASSTLAGAYNEQFF; DNA: TGTGCCAGTAGTACCTTAGCGGGAGCCTACAATGAGCAGTTCTTC
D: -; V: TRBV7-8; J: TRBJ1-1; size: once; CDR3: CASSLRGGRETGAFF; DNA: TGTGCCAGCAGCTTAAGAGGAGGGCGAGAGACTGGAGCTTTCTTT
D: TRBD1; V: TRBV18; J: TRBJ1-4; size: -; CDR3: CASSPGQGNEKLFF; DNA: TGTGCCAGCTCGCCGGGACAGGGAAATGAAAAACTGTTTTTT
D: -; V: TRBV27; J: TRBJ1-4; size: -; CDR3: CASSFGGNRRTNEKLFF; DNA: TGTGCCAGCAGTTTTGGCGGCAATCGGAGAACTAATGAAAAACTGTTTTTT
D: -; V: TRBV12-5; J: TRBJ2-7; size: -; CDR3: CASGFLTSILRYEQYF; DNA: TGTGCTAGTGGTTTCCTGACTTCAATTTTGCGCTACGAGCAGTACTTC
D: -; V: TRBV6-5; J: TRBJ1-2; size: once; CDR3: CASSYSMPGRNYGYTF; DNA: TGTGCCAGCAGTTACTCGATGCCCGGCAGGAACTATGGCTACACCTTC
D: -; V: TRBV6-5; J: TRBJ2-7; size: -; CDR3: CASRTKAIGTYEQYF; DNA: TGTGCCAGCAGGACAAAGGCGATCGGGACCTACGAGCAGTACTTC
D: -; V: TRBV7-2; J: TRBJ1-1; size: -; CDR3: CASSPHRGATEAFF; DNA: TGTGCCAGCAGCCCGCACCGGGGTGCCACTGAAGCTTTCTTT
D: TRBD2; V: TRBV11-2; J: TRBJ2-7; size: -; CDR3: CASSLLTGRAREQYF; DNA: TGTGCCAGCAGCTTACTGACCGGGAGGGCCCGAGAGCAGTACTTC
D: TRBD1; V: TRBV24-1; J: TRBJ2-1; size: -; CDR3: CATSGGGRDEQFF; DNA: TGTGCCACCAGTGGAGGGGGCCGGGATGAGCAGTTCTTC
D: -; V: TRBV2; J: TRBJ1-5; size: -; CDR3: CASSGRGTSNQPQHF; DNA: TGTGCCAGCAGTGGAAGGGGGACTAGCAATCAGCCCCAGCATTTT
D: TRBD2; V: TRBV27; J: TRBJ2-7; size: -; CDR3: CASSFSSGRHEQYF; DNA: TGTGCCAGCAGTTTTTCTAGCGGCCGCCACGAGCAGTACTTC